The 21 T cell receptor beta chains below all came from one sample that was sequenced in a study of beta chain features in type 1 diabetes. Every bit of the isolated RNA underwent reverse transcription, so sequencing read expressed TCRB transcripts. TCRdb keeps only in-frame clones here, not all; method: immunoSEQ multiplex PCR. Of 680,000 or so clones detected, about an eighth appear once; the ten largest clones hold approximately 0.021%. General study findings and limits: Among patients with Type 1 diabetes, TCRB CDR3s were moderately but significantly shorter in every one of the four CD4+ subsets.

Their antigen targets remain unknown. What was sequenced was naive CD4+ T cells from blood. These receptors were obtained from a man younger than 35 with type 1 diabetes.

Note on this clone: Other DNA sequences of this sample code for an identical CDR3. The chain has TRBV4-1 and TRBJ1-1; the D is unclear. CDR3 size: 14 residues. V was shortened by 0 bases and J by 1 base, with 6 bases between the two germline ends. The germline V gene encodes CDR1 MGHRA and CDR2 YSYEKL. The CDR3 DNA reads TGCGCCAGCAGCCAAGAACGACAGAACACTGAAGCTTTCTTT. Its translation: CASSQERQNTEAFF.

In the case of this clone: The identical CDR3 is also encoded by other nucleotide sequences in the sample. The chain recombines TRBV2 with TRBJ2-7; no firm D call. Germline-derived CDR1 and CDR2 are SNHLY and FYNNEI. The length of the CDR3 is 11 residues. Trimming took off 6 bases at V and 1 base at J, with 4 bases between the two ends. CDR3 DNA sequence: TGTGCCAGCAGCAGTTCCTACGAGCAGTACTTC. It encodes CASSSSYEQYF.

The rearrangement joins TRBV10-3 to TRBJ1-1; D not certain. V dropped 6 bases and J dropped 1 base, with 3 bases sitting between them. CDR1 is ENHRY and CDR2 is SYGVKD in the germline V gene. This CDR3 contains 11 residues. DNA of the CDR3: TGTGCCATCAGAGGGAACACTGAAGCTTTCTTT. Translating it yields CAIRGNTEAFF.

This clone was detected only a few times. The chain is built from TRBV7-8 and TRBJ1-1; D gene unclear. CDR3 length: 14 amino acids. Trimming left V 5 bases short and J 0 bases short, with 10 bases between. Per the germline V gene, CDR1 is SGHVS and CDR2 is FQNEAQ. CDR3 in DNA: TGTGCCAGCAGCAATCGGACGGTGAACACTGAAGCTTTCTTT. It translates to CASSNRTVNTEAFF.

The chain carries TRBV5-6 and TRBJ1-2; no firm D call. The CDR3 is 13 amino acids. Looked up from germline, CDR1 is SGHDT and CDR2 is YYEEEE. V gave up 0 bases and J gave up 6 bases, with 9 bases separating them. CDR3 amino acids: CASSLAGTDGYTF. The CDR3 coding sequence is TGTGCCAGCAGCTTGGCCGGCACAGATGGCTACACCTTC. Combining the CDR3 with reference TRBV5-6 and TRBJ1-2 gives the whole variable domain DAGVTQSPTHLIKTRGQQVTLRCSPKSGHDTVSWYQQALGQGPQFIFQYYEEEERQRGNFPDRFSGHQFPNYSSELNVNALLLGDSALYLCASSLAGTDGYTFGSGTRLTVV.

This clone was detected a few times. This CDR3 is also generated by other DNA sequences in the sample. The V call is TRBV2, the J call TRBJ2-7, with a weak D call TRBD1 (5 bases). Trimming shortened V by 4 bases and J by 6 bases, and 10 bases separated the two germline ends. This CDR3 has 12 residues. From germline, CDR1 is SNHLY and CDR2 FYNNEI. DNA for the CDR3: TGTGCCAGCAGTGGGCAGGGCCGCGAGCAGTACTTC. Translation gives CASSGQGREQYF.

This clone was seen only a few times. J is TRBJ2-1 and V is TRBV19; TRBD2 matches 13 bases. V trimming: 7 bases; J trimming: 4 bases; junction bases outside the gene matches: 1. Germline CDR1 is LNHDA and CDR2 is SQIVND (reference sequence). The CDR3 totals 14 residues. The DNA for the CDR3 is TGTGCCAGTAAGGGACTAGCGGGGTACAATGAGCAGTTCTTC. This translates into CASKGLAGYNEQFF.

This clone appeared a few times. The V call is TRBV23-1, the J call TRBJ2-5, with 9 bases lining up with TRBD1. TRBV23-1 is reported as an ORF; its role is uncertain. With V trimmed by 0 bases and J by 2 bases, 1 base remained unmatched. The CDR3 runs 15 residues. CDR3 sequence: CASSQSDRGQETQYF. The CDR3 DNA reads TGCGCCAGCAGTCAATCTGACAGGGGGCAAGAGACCCAGTACTTC.

CDR3 nucleotide sequence: TGTGCCAGCAGCTCTCCAGGGGGGACTTCCACAGATACGCAGTATTTT. It yields the protein CASSSPGGTSTDTQYF. The chain couples TRBV9 to TRBJ2-3; a weak D match, TRBD1 (7 bases). The V gene lost 4 bases and the J gene lost 2 bases, with 17 bases spanning the gap. The CDR3 contains 16 residues. Germline-derived CDR1 and CDR2 are SGDLS and YYNGEE.

The genes are TRBV4-1 and TRBJ1-5; no reliable D call. Germline loops: CDR1 MGHRA, CDR2 YSYEKL. This CDR3 has 12 residues. V was clipped by 3 bases and J by 7 bases, with 7 bases between them. CDR3 in amino acids: CASSQLGQPQHF. CDR3 coding DNA: TGCGCCAGCAGCCAGCTTGGACAGCCCCAGCATTTT.

Details on this clone: Other nucleotide sequences in the sample specify the same CDR3. The chain carries TRBV5-4 and TRBJ1-5; a possible D gene is TRBD1 (5 bases). CDR3 length: 14 amino acids. Germline CDR1 reads SGHNT; CDR2 reads YYREEE (reference sequence). Trimming removed 0 bases from V and 6 bases from J, with 10 bases in between. In DNA, the CDR3 is TGTGCCAGCAGCTTGGCGGGGGGAGGTCAGCCCCAGCATTTT. This translates into CASSLAGGGQPQHF.

The gene calls are TRBV15 and TRBJ2-1; 8 bases are shared with TRBD2. This CDR3 contains 14 residues. V dropped 0 bases and J dropped 7; count of bases not matched to a gene: 2. Germline V lookup: CDR1 LNHNV, CDR2 YYDKDF (reference sequence). For the CDR3, the DNA is TGTGCCACCAGCAGAGAACTAGCGGATAATGAGCAGTTCTTC. The encoded protein is CATSRELADNEQFF.

This sequence joins TRBV5-6 and TRBJ1-2; no clear D. The CDR3 runs 12 residues. The germline V gene has CDR1 SGHDT and CDR2 YYEEEE. Trimming cost V 2 bases and J 2 bases, with 4 bases left between them. Here the CDR3 reads CASSFVNYGYTF. The CDR3 DNA is TGTGCCAGCAGCTTTGTGAACTATGGCTACACCTTC.

This clone has only a few counts. V is TRBV10-3 and J is TRBJ1-1; unclear D gene. Germline loops: CDR1 ENHRY, CDR2 SYGVKD. V dropped 4 bases and J dropped 4 bases, with 10 bases sitting between them. The CDR3 loop spans 13 amino acids. The CDR3 bases are TGTGCCATCAGTGTCGACCTTACCACTGAAGCTTTCTTT. Translated, it gives CAISVDLTTEAFF.

In the case of this clone: Other DNA sequences within the sample encode an identical CDR3. The chain is built from TRBV30 and TRBJ2-6; tentatively, D is TRBD2 (6 bases). V lost 0 bases to trimming and J lost 0 bases, with 6 bases between them. Germline V CDR1 and CDR2: GTSNPN, SVGIG (reference sequence). The CDR3 runs to 15 residues. The chain's CDR3 is CAWSVGGSGANVLTF. CDR3 in DNA: TGTGCCTGGAGTGTGGGGGGCTCTGGGGCCAACGTCCTGACTTTC.

This clone was seen more than once but under ten times. The chain joins TRBV4-1 to TRBJ2-7; no clear D. CDR1 and CDR2 (germline): MGHRA, YSYEKL. V gave up 1 base and J gave up 0 bases, with 7 bases separating them. The CDR3 extends over 14 amino acids. The CDR3 region has the DNA TGCGCCAGCAGCCAAGTGGTAGCCTCCTACGAGCAGTACTTC. Its protein is CASSQVVASYEQYF.

The chain couples TRBV30 to TRBJ2-3; possible D gene TRBD2, 5 bases. Germline V CDR1 and CDR2: GTSNPN, SVGIG (reference sequence). The V end was cut by 0 bases, the J end by 5 bases, with 12 bases between. The CDR3 contains 14 residues. The CDR3 protein is CAWSVASSRDTQYF. As DNA, the CDR3 is TGTGCCTGGAGTGTTGCTAGCTCCAGAGATACGCAGTATTTT.

This sequence joins TRBV6-1 and TRBJ2-1; no firm D call. There are 12 residues in the CDR3. From germline, CDR1 is MNHNS and CDR2 SASEGT. The V and J ends lost 5 bases and 6 bases respectively, with 8 bases between them. CDR3 residues: CASSFELNEQFF. The CDR3 bases are TGTGCCAGCAGTTTCGAGCTCAATGAGCAGTTCTTC.

This chain links TRBV6-1 with TRBJ1-2; unclear D gene. CDR1 MNHNS and CDR2 SASEGT come from the germline V gene. Deletions cut 5 bases from V and 4 bases from J, with 14 bases between. CDR3 length: 14 residues. The CDR3 spells CASSIETSPYGYTF. The CDR3 DNA reads TGTGCCAGCAGTATAGAGACCTCCCCCTATGGCTACACCTTC.

This clone was detected only a few times. The chain links TRBV5-4 to TRBJ2-3; D possibly corresponds to TRBD1 (5 bases). The CDR3 is made up of 15 amino acids. From germline, CDR1 is SGHNT and CDR2 YYREEE (reference sequence). V lost 1 base and J lost 0, with 9 bases in between. The CDR3 DNA reads as TGTGCCAGCAGCTTGCCTGGGGCTAGCACAGATACGCAGTATTTT. Residues: CASSLPGASTDTQYF.

The rearrangement joins TRBV5-4 to TRBJ2-1; D is perhaps TRBD2 (6 bases). The V gene's germline CDR1 is SGHNT and CDR2 YYREEE (reference sequence). V lost 4 bases and J 7 bases, leaving 18 bases between the germline ends. The CDR3 consists of 15 residues. CDR3 amino acids: CASSRGRQEGNEQFF. Here the CDR3 DNA reads TGTGCCAGCAGCCGGGGCCGGCAGGAGGGGAATGAGCAGTTCTTC.